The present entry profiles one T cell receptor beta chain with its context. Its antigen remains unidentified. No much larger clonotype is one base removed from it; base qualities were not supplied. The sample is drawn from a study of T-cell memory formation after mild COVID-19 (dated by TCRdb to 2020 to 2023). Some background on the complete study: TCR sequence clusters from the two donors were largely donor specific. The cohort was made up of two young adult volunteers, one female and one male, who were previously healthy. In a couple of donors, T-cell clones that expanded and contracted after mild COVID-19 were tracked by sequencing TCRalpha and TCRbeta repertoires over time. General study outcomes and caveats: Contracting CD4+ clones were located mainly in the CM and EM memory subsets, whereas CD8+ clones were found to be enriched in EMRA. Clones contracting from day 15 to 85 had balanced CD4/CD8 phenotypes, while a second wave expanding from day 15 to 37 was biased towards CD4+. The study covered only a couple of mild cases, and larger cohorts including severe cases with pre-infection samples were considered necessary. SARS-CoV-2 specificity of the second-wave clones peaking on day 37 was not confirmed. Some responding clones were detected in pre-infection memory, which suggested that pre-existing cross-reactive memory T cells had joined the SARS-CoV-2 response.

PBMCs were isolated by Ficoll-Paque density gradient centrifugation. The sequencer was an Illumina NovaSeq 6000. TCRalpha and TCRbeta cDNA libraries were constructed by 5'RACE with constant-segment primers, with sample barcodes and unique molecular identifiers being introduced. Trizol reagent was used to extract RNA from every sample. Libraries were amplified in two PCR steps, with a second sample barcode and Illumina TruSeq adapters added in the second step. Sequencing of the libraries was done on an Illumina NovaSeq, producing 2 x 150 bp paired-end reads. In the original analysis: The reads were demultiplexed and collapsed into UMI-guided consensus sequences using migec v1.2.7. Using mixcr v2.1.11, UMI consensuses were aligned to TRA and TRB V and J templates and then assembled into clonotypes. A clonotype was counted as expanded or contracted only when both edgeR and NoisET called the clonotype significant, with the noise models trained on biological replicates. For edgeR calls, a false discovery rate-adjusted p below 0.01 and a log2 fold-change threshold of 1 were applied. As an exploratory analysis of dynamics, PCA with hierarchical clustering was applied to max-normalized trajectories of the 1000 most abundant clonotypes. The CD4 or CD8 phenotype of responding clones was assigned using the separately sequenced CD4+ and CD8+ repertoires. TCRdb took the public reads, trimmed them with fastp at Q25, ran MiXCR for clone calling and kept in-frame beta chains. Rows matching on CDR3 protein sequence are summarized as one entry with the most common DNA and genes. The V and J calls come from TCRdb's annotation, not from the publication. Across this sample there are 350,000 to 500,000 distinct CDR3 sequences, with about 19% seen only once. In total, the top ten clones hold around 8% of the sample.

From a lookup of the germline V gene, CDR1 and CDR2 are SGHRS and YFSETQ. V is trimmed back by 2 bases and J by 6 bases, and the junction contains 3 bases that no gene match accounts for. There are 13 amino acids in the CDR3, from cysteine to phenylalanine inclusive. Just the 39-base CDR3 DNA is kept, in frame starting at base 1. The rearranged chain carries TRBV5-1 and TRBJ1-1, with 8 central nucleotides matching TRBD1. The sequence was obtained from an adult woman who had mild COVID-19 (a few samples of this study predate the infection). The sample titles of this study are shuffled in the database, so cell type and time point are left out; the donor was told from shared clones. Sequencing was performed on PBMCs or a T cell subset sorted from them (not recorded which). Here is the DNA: TGCGCCAGCAGCTTACAGGGGGGCGCTGAAGCTTTCTTT. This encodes CASSLQGGAEAFF.